A selection of T cell receptor beta chains follows, all from one sample in a study of T cell repertoires in cytomegalovirus infection. TCRdb re-analysed the reads in MiXCR, keeping a single row per CDR3 protein. The repertoire holds 290,000 or so distinct CDR3 sequences, with more than 20% as singletons. The sample taken for sequencing was PBMCs. The receptor set was obtained from a human donor in good health (CMV status not recorded). Some clones in this sample may be carry-over from other donors' samples. The CDR3 runs from the conserved cysteine through the conserved F or W. The D gene is left open where the match is weak. Size tells how often a clone was seen (once, few, many) or the class of an expanded clone, and some rows leave it out.

clone_size j_call d_call v_call cdr3_nt cdr3_aa
. TRBJ2-7 . TRBV6-2/TRBV6-3 TGTGCCAGCAGTTACTCTCAGGCTACCTACGAGCAGTACTTC CASSYSQATYEQYF
. TRBJ2-1 . TRBV29-1 TGCAGAGCCGGGGCTAGCTCGTACAATGAGCAGTTCTTC CRAGASSYNEQFF
few TRBJ2-1 TRBD2 TRBV6-2/TRBV6-3 TGTGCCAGCAGGGGGACTAGCGGGATCTACAATGAGCAGTTCTTC CASRGTSGIYNEQFF
. TRBJ2-6 . TRBV11-2 TGTGCCAGCAGCTTTCCCCAGCCCCGTGCTGGGGCCAACGTCCTGACTTTC CASSFPQPRAGANVLTF
few TRBJ2-1 TRBD2 TRBV20-1 TGCAGTGCGCTGGGCCCTCCCGGGACTAGCGTAGAAAATGAGCAGTTCTTC CSALGPPGTSVENEQFF
. TRBJ1-5 TRBD1 TRBV12-3/TRBV12-4 TGTGCCAGCAGTTTAGTTTTGACAGGGGTCAATCAGCCCCAGCATTTT CASSLVLTGVNQPQHF
. TRBJ1-1 . TRBV19 TGTGCCAGTAGTATAGGGGCCGCGGACACTGAAGCTTTCTTT CASSIGAADTEAFF
few TRBJ1-2 . TRBV28 TGTGCCAGCAGTCTCGGGACGGATAACTATGGCTACACCTTC CASSLGTDNYGYTF
. TRBJ2-7 TRBD2 TRBV7-8 TGTGCCAGCAGCGCAAGACTAGCGGGAACCTACGAGCAGTACTTC CASSARLAGTYEQYF
. TRBJ2-3 TRBD2 TRBV20-1 TGCAGTGCTAGAGGGAGGCGGGAGAGCCCAGATACGCAGTATTTT CSARGRRESPDTQYF
few TRBJ1-5 . TRBV19 TGTGCCAGTAGTAAGCCTCAGGGGAATCAGCCCCAGCATTTT CASSKPQGNQPQHF
. TRBJ2-5 TRBD1 TRBV6-6 TGTGCCAGCAGTCAGGGGGCGAGAAAGACCCAGTACTTC CASSQGARKTQYF
few TRBJ2-7 . TRBV5-4 TGTGCCAGCAGCTTGAGGGGTCAGGGAGGCGAGCAGTACTTC CASSLRGQGGEQYF
few TRBJ2-5 . TRBV11-2 TGTGCCAGCAGCTTAGATCATAGACAGTTCCCCAGGACCCAGTACTTC CASSLDHRQFPRTQYF